What follows is one T cell receptor beta chain and its context. What it binds is not known. Trimming pared 7 bases from V and 0 bases from J, leaving 7 bases between. The CDR3 sequence is 13 residues long. The germline V gene encodes CDR1 WNHNN and CDR2 SYGVQD (reference sequence). The entry originates in a study of cytomegalovirus exposure and HLA in healthy donors. Whole-study findings and limits: About 87% or about 30% of the time was how often most TCR beta V segments were productive, according to an earlier analysis.

This PCR relied on a set of 60 Vbeta primers and 13 Jbeta primers. Profiled with immunoSEQ multiplex PCR; TCRdb holds only in-frame clones, not every one. The table lists roughly 160,000 clones, roughly 85% of them singletons. V usage is TRBV10-1 and J usage is TRBJ1-3; no firm D call. The clonotype was recovered from a middle-aged man in good health and CMV-seronegative. The sample taken for sequencing was PBMCs. As DNA, the CDR3 is TGCGCCAGCACAGTTCCCTCTGGAAACACCATATATTTT. Amino acid sequence: CASTVPSGNTIYF.